The 13 T cell receptor beta chains presented below share a single source sample, sequenced in a study of blood T cell repertoires in COVID-19 (dated by TCRdb to the early 2020s). The library was obtained by the immunoSEQ multiplex PCR assay. TCRdb mirrors the immuneACCESS table, restricted to in-frame sequences. Some clones are absent from its copies; in checked studies, under half trace to an unresolved V gene, and the reason for the others is unknown. The sample includes about 220,000 clones, with around 82% observed a single time. Of the sample, around 7.7% falls within the top ten clones. The specimen sequenced was peripheral blood. The receptors here all came from a woman aged 70-85 years with acute or convalescent COVID-19.

This clone came up once. V and J are TRBV5-1 and TRBJ2-7; D not certain. Germline V gives CDR1 SGHRS, CDR2 YFSETQ. V lost 1 base and J lost 0, with 8 bases in between. The CDR3 contains 14 residues. The CDR3 loop reads CASSLYTSSYEQYF. CDR3 DNA sequence: TGCGCCAGCAGCTTGTATACGAGCTCCTACGAGCAGTACTTC.

This chain joins TRBV5-5 and TRBJ1-1, with a possible D match to TRBD1 (6 bases). V shed 4 bases and J shed 9 bases, with 10 bases lying between them. The CDR3 spans 11 residues. In germline, CDR1 is SGHKS, CDR2 YYEKEE (reference sequence). The CDR3 DNA reads as TGTGCCAGCAGCCAATGGGGGCAAGCTTTCTTT. It yields the protein CASSQWGQAFF.

For this clone: One end of the junction is discordant with germline, which a read error may explain. J is TRBJ1-6 and V is TRBV7-9; TRBD1 matches 9 bases. Per germline, CDR1 SEHNR and CDR2 FQNEAQ (reference sequence). The CDR3 contains 12 residues. The CDR3 region is CASPQMGTGLEF. The CDR3 region has the DNA TGTGCCAGCCCACAAATGGGGACAGGGTTGGAATTT.

The V and J genes are TRBV6-5 and TRBJ2-5; D possibly corresponds to TRBD2 (6 bases). The CDR3 contains 13 residues. V lost 7 bases and J 1 base, leaving 10 bases between the germline ends. The germline V gene has CDR1 MNHEY and CDR2 SVGAGI. CDR3: CASTWTTQETQYF. CDR3 coding DNA: TGTGCCAGCACCTGGACTACCCAAGAGACCCAGTACTTC.

This chain links TRBV7-9 with TRBJ2-3; 8 positions agree with TRBD2. The V segment lost 6 bases and the J segment 0 bases; nucleotides outside the gene matches: 8. The length of the CDR3 is 16 residues. Looked up from germline, CDR1 is SEHNR and CDR2 is FQNEAQ (reference sequence). The CDR3 DNA reads as TGTGCCAGCAGATCCCCCGGGGGGGGCAGCACAGATACGCAGTATTTT. Protein product: CASRSPGGGSTDTQYF.

This chain connects TRBV10-3 to TRBJ1-2, with 9 bases aligning to TRBD1. The CDR3 sequence is 16 residues long. Germline V CDR1 and CDR2: ENHRY, SYGVKD. After removal of 2 bases from V and 6 bases from J, the junction contained 10 bases not matched to a gene. CDR3 protein: CAISETIGQGWDGYTF. In DNA, the CDR3 is TGTGCCATCAGTGAGACAATCGGACAGGGGTGGGATGGCTACACCTTC.

This chain connects TRBV19 to TRBJ2-2; 9 bases are a match to TRBD1. The junction had 12 bases not matched to a gene; V was cut back by 6 bases and J by 4 bases. From germline, CDR1 is LNHDA and CDR2 SQIVND (reference sequence). This CDR3 is built from 17 residues. The CDR3 loop is CASSLGTGRGGTGELFF. CDR3 bases: TGTGCCAGTAGCCTCGGGACAGGGCGAGGTGGCACCGGGGAGCTGTTTTTT.

The chain joins TRBV5-4 to TRBJ1-1, with TRBD1 identical over 9 bases. Germline loops: CDR1 SGHNT, CDR2 YYREEE (reference sequence). V shed 2 bases, J shed 3 bases, and the junction held 11 bases outside the gene matches. CDR3 length: 17 amino acids. CDR3 protein: CASSFVPGQGKDTEAFF. The CDR3 DNA reads as TGTGCCAGCAGCTTCGTCCCGGGACAGGGTAAGGACACTGAAGCTTTCTTT.

The chain carries TRBV21-1 and TRBJ1-6; whether TRBD1, the table's D call, matches the DNA was not checked. TRBV21-1 is flagged as a pseudogene. The CDR3 spans 14 residues. The CDR3 nucleotides are TGTGCCAGCAGCCGGGACAGGTGTGGATCACCCCTCCACTTT. This sequence encodes CASSRDRCGSPLHF.

The chain has TRBV4-1 and TRBJ2-6, with D possibly matching TRBD1 (6 bases). The germline V gene has CDR1 MGHRA and CDR2 YSYEKL. Trimming pared 3 bases from V and 4 bases from J, leaving 13 bases between. This CDR3 has 16 residues. CDR3 residues: CASSHPGVSGANVLTF. The CDR3 DNA sequence: TGCGCCAGCAGCCATCCAGGGGTGTCCGGGGCCAACGTCCTGACTTTC.

V usage is TRBV5-5 and J usage is TRBJ2-7; tentative D call: TRBD2 (5 bases). V shed 2 bases and J shed 2 bases, with 11 bases lying between them. Germline assignment: CDR1 SGHKS and CDR2 YYEKEE (reference sequence). CDR3 length: 14 residues. CDR3 loop: CASSFRGPTYEQYF. CDR3 sequence (DNA): TGTGCCAGCAGCTTTAGAGGGCCGACCTACGAGCAGTACTTC.

This chain connects TRBV12-5 to TRBJ1-1; the D gene is possibly TRBD1 (6 bases). CDR3 length: 15 residues. V dropped 5 bases and J dropped 1 base, with 14 bases sitting between them. CDR1 LGHNT and CDR2 FRNRAP come from the germline V gene. CDR3 coding DNA: TGTGCTAGTGGTCCCCCGGGACATACGAACACTGAAGCTTTCTTT. This encodes CASGPPGHTNTEAFF.

The V gene is TRBV5-4, the J gene TRBJ2-1, with D perhaps TRBD2 (7 bases). Trimming removed 9 bases from V and 5 bases from J, with 18 bases in between. This CDR3 contains 14 residues. CDR1 SGHNT and CDR2 YYREEE come from the germline V gene (reference sequence). In DNA form, the CDR3 reads TGTGCCACCGCGAGGGGGGGGGCGGACAATGAGCAGTTCTTC. Translated: CATARGGADNEQFF.